Each of the 30 T cell receptor beta chains below was sequenced from the same sample in a study of cytomegalovirus exposure and HLA in healthy donors. Here immunoSEQ multiplex PCR was the method, and the copy in TCRdb shows in-frame clones only, minus some. The sample holds 100,000 to 150,000 clones, around 90% seen once. The source material was PBMCs. These receptors came from a woman under 30 in good health and CMV-seronegative.

The V call is TRBV29-1, the J call TRBJ2-7, with 7 bases identical to TRBD2. The CDR3 runs 13 residues. Germline V gene data show CDR1 as SQVTM and CDR2 as ANQGSEA. After removal of 7 bases from V and 5 bases from J, the junction contained 11 bases not matched to a gene. CDR3 coding DNA: TGCAGCGGCGAGCAGGCGGGAGTCCACGAGCAGTACTTC. It is translated as CSGEQAGVHEQYF.

This clone appeared a few times. The rearrangement links TRBV4-1 to TRBJ1-2, with D perhaps TRBD1 (5 bases). Looked up from germline, CDR1 is MGHRA and CDR2 is YSYEKL. Trimming took 0 bases from V and 4 from J, leaving 12 bases between them. The CDR3 is 15 amino acids. CDR3 DNA sequence: TGCGCCAGCAGCCAAGACCGGACATCTACCTATGGCTACACCTTC. Translating it yields CASSQDRTSTYGYTF.

V is TRBV19 and J is TRBJ2-1; 7 nucleotides agree with TRBD1. Germline CDR1 reads LNHDA; CDR2 reads SQIVND (reference sequence). The CDR3 spans 14 residues. The V segment lost 6 bases and the J segment 8 bases; nucleotides outside the gene matches: 10. CDR3 DNA sequence: TGTGCCAGTAGACCGACAGGGCTAATCGATGAGCAGTTCTTC. Translated, it gives CASRPTGLIDEQFF.

The chain uses TRBV4-1 and TRBJ2-1; TRBD1 might be the D (5 bases). CDR1 and CDR2 from the germline V gene are MGHRA and YSYEKL. Trimming pared 1 base from V and 4 bases from J, leaving 14 bases between. This CDR3 is 16 amino acids long. The CDR3 nucleotides read TGCGCCAGCAGCCAAGTCCTGGAGAGACAGTACAATGAGCAGTTCTTC. Protein sequence: CASSQVLERQYNEQFF.

This clone occurred once. This rearrangement joins TRBV6-6 to TRBJ2-7; D gene unclear. This CDR3 is 11 amino acids long. V gave up 0 bases and J gave up 8 bases, with 5 bases separating them. Germline V gives CDR1 MNHNY, CDR2 SVGAGI (reference sequence). CDR3 loop: CASSYSLQQYF. The DNA of the CDR3 is TGTGCCAGCAGTTACTCCCTCCAGCAGTACTTC.

The chain joins TRBV5-1 to TRBJ1-5, with D perhaps matching TRBD1 (5 bases). V was shortened by 2 bases and J by 3 bases, with 12 bases between the two germline ends. Germline CDR1 reads SGHRS; CDR2 reads YFSETQ. The CDR3 is 15 amino acids. The CDR3 loop reads CASSFNGAFNQPQHF. For the CDR3, the DNA is TGCGCCAGCAGCTTTAATGGGGCATTCAATCAGCCCCAGCATTTT.

The CDR3 loop is CASSLGNLKGQGDDYTF. DNA of the CDR3: TGTGCCAGCAGCTTAGGTAATCTGAAGGGACAGGGGGATGACTACACCTTC. The V call is TRBV13, the J call TRBJ1-2; 11 bases align to TRBD1. Germline CDR1 PRHDT, CDR2 FYEKMQ (reference sequence). V dropped 0 bases and J dropped 10; count of bases not matched to a gene: 13. This CDR3 region has 17 residues.

The chain carries TRBV5-1 and TRBJ2-5; weak D call: TRBD2 (5 bases). Germline assignment: CDR1 SGHRS and CDR2 YFSETQ. The V end lost 0 bases, the J end lost 7 bases, and 16 bases lay between the germline ends. This CDR3 contains 15 residues. The CDR3 sequence: CASSLEATGRGTQYF. The CDR3 nucleotides are TGCGCCAGCAGCTTGGAGGCAACGGGCCGGGGGACCCAGTACTTC.

This clone was counted between two and nine times. The rearrangement links TRBV11-3 to TRBJ1-1; 9 bases line up with TRBD1. CDR1 and CDR2 (germline): SGHNT, YENEEA. Trimming cost V 3 bases and J 0 bases; bases outside gene matches: 2. There are 15 residues in the CDR3. The CDR3 DNA reads as TGTGCCAGCAGCTTGGGACAGGGATTGAACACTGAAGCTTTCTTT. It codes for CASSLGQGLNTEAFF.

The gene calls are TRBV4-2 and TRBJ2-2, with 8 bases identical to TRBD1. CDR1 is LGHNA and CDR2 is YNFKEQ in the germline V gene. J was trimmed by 4 bases and V by 6 bases; bases with no gene match: 10. This CDR3 comprises 16 residues. CDR3 coding DNA: TGTGCCAGCAGTCAAAGCCAGGGGGCAACCACCGGGGAGCTGTTTTTT. It translates to CASSQSQGATTGELFF.

CDR3 sequence: CASSLSRTDTQYF. For the CDR3, the DNA is TGTGCCAGCAGCTTGTCTAGGACAGATACGCAGTATTTT. The chain is built from TRBV7-9 and TRBJ2-3, with D unclear. The ends were cut back, 3 bases at V and 3 bases at J, with 7 bases in the middle. The germline V gene encodes CDR1 SEHNR and CDR2 FQNEAQ (reference sequence). The CDR3 loop spans 13 amino acids.

This clone was picked up one time. The chain has TRBV5-1 and TRBJ2-5, with 8 bases matching TRBD2. J lost 5 bases, V lost 0 bases, and 6 bases had no gene match. CDR3 length: 15 residues. The germline V gene has CDR1 SGHRS and CDR2 YFSETQ. The CDR3 reads CASSLGSGGRETQYF. The DNA for the CDR3 is TGCGCCAGCAGCTTGGGTTCGGGAGGGCGTGAGACCCAGTACTTC.

In this sample, this clone turned up a few times. The chain links TRBV19 to TRBJ2-7, with a possible D match to TRBD1 (7 bases). V lost 5 bases, J lost 5 bases, and 13 bases lay in between. The CDR3 is made up of 13 amino acids. Germline CDR1 is LNHDA and CDR2 is SQIVND (reference sequence). CDR3 coding DNA: TGTGCCAGTAGTCCCGCAGGGGGGCACGAGCAGTACTTC. This encodes CASSPAGGHEQYF.

This clone showed up just once. This chain connects TRBV2 to TRBJ2-1, with 9 bases lining up with TRBD2. The length of the CDR3 is 17 residues. Germline CDR1 and CDR2: SNHLY and FYNNEI. The V segment lost 7 bases and the J segment 4 bases; nucleotides outside the gene matches: 14. The chain's CDR3 is CASTMKGTSRSYNEQFF. The CDR3 DNA sequence: TGTGCCAGCACCATGAAAGGGACTAGCAGGAGTTACAATGAGCAGTTCTTC.

This clone showed up just once. The chain couples TRBV11-3 to TRBJ2-3; no clear D gene. CDR1 and CDR2 from the germline V gene are SGHNT and YENEEA. V shed 10 bases and J shed 1 base, with 12 bases lying between them. CDR3 length: 13 amino acids. CDR3 amino acids: CATLPQGTDTQYF. The CDR3 nucleotides are TGTGCCACCCTTCCCCAGGGCACAGATACGCAGTATTTT.

The chain employs TRBV19 and TRBJ1-5; D might be TRBD1 (6 bases). V was trimmed by 2 bases and J by 0 bases, leaving 17 bases between them. The CDR3 loop spans 18 amino acids. Germline V gene lookup returns CDR1 LNHDA and CDR2 SQIVND (reference sequence). The CDR3 DNA sequence: TGTGCCAGTAGTATATTCAGATCTGGGGGCTATAGCAATCAGCCCCAGCATTTT. Translated: CASSIFRSGGYSNQPQHF.

The V gene is TRBV28, the J gene TRBJ1-3; the D gene is possibly TRBD1 (5 bases). Per germline, CDR1 MDHEN and CDR2 SYDVKM. This CDR3 spans 15 amino acids. Trimming removed 5 bases from V and 1 base from J, with 12 bases in between. The CDR3 coding sequence is TGTGCCAGCAGTCCCTACAGGATATCTGGAAACACCATATATTTT. Residues: CASSPYRISGNTIYF.

The chain recombines TRBV29-1 with TRBJ2-7, with D hard to call. The CDR3 has 11 residues. V was trimmed by 7 bases and J by 4 bases, leaving 11 bases between them. From germline, CDR1 is SQVTM and CDR2 ANQGSEA. CDR3 residues: CSAATGYEQYF. CDR3 DNA sequence: TGCAGCGCAGCGACGGGTTACGAGCAGTACTTC.

The chain employs TRBV6-5 and TRBJ2-2, with 11 bases matching TRBD2. This CDR3 spans 15 amino acids. J gave up 6 bases and V 6 bases, and 6 bases lay outside the gene matches. Germline V gene data show CDR1 as MNHEY and CDR2 as SVGAGI. This chain's CDR3 is CASSELAGAPGELFF. CDR3 bases: TGTGCCAGCAGCGAACTAGCGGGAGCCCCCGGGGAGCTGTTTTTT.

The CDR3 DNA reads as TGTGCCAGCAGCCAGGGACAGGAACTCTACGAGCAGTACTTC. Its protein is CASSQGQELYEQYF. The chain links TRBV9 to TRBJ2-7; 8 bases match TRBD1. Germline V lookup: CDR1 SGDLS, CDR2 YYNGEE. CDR3 length: 14 residues. J gave up 3 bases and V 4 bases, and 6 bases lay outside the gene matches.

The chain employs TRBV28 and TRBJ2-7; unclear D gene. Germline lookup yields CDR1 MDHEN and CDR2 SYDVKM. V was trimmed by 8 bases and J by 4 bases, leaving 12 bases between them. The CDR3 runs 12 residues. The CDR3 loop is CASSAPGYEQYF. In DNA form, the CDR3 reads TGTGCCAGCTCTGCGCCAGGATACGAGCAGTACTTC.

The rearrangement uses TRBV2 and TRBJ2-4, with 9 positions matching TRBD2. CDR3 size: 17 residues. Germline CDR1 SNHLY, CDR2 FYNNEI. V lost 6 bases and J lost 0; bases outside the gene matches: 9. The CDR3 sequence is CASRFPSGARAKNIQYF. CDR3 DNA: TGTGCCAGCAGATTCCCTAGCGGGGCAAGAGCCAAAAACATTCAGTACTTC.

V gene TRBV11-3 combines with J gene TRBJ2-7, with D unresolved. The CDR3 spans 13 residues. The germline V gene encodes CDR1 SGHNT and CDR2 YENEEA. Trimming cost V 3 bases and J 1 base, with 7 bases left between them. The CDR3 DNA sequence: TGTGCCAGCAGCTTGGGCATTTCCTACGAGCAGTACTTC. Translated, it gives CASSLGISYEQYF.

The V gene is TRBV10-3, the J gene TRBJ1-2; TRBD1 matches 7 bases. The V segment lost 6 bases and the J segment 4 bases; nucleotides outside the gene matches: 8. Germline loops: CDR1 ENHRY, CDR2 SYGVKD. The CDR3 sequence is 14 residues long. CDR3 region: CAIRDRTLSYGYTF. The CDR3 bases are TGTGCCATCAGGGACAGGACTCTCTCCTATGGCTACACCTTC.

V gene TRBV5-1 combines with J gene TRBJ1-1; TRBD1 aligns across 7 bases. The V segment lost 7 bases and the J segment 3 bases; nucleotides outside the gene matches: 12. The CDR3 contains 15 residues. The germline CDR1 and CDR2 sequences are SGHRS and YFSETQ. CDR3 sequence (DNA): TGCGCCAGCCGATCAATGCAGGGGGTGGACACTGAAGCTTTCTTT. Its translation: CASRSMQGVDTEAFF.

The genes are TRBV28 and TRBJ2-1; TRBD2 agrees at 7 bases. Germline V lookup: CDR1 MDHEN, CDR2 SYDVKM. The CDR3 loop spans 13 amino acids. Germline trimming cut 1 base from V and 10 bases from J; bases unmatched to any gene: 4. This CDR3 reads CASSLSKAGEQFF. The CDR3, as DNA: TGTGCCAGCAGTTTATCCAAAGCGGGAGAGCAGTTCTTC.

The J gene is TRBJ2-2, the V gene TRBV25-1, with 9 bases aligning to TRBD2. Germline CDR1 is MGHDK and CDR2 is SYGVNS. The V segment lost 10 bases and the J segment 6 bases; nucleotides outside the gene matches: 15. This CDR3 has 16 amino acids. CDR3 nucleotide sequence: TGTGCCATCGGGGACGTAGCGGGAGTAATTTCCGGGGAGCTGTTTTTT. It encodes CAIGDVAGVISGELFF. The whole variable domain, filled in from reference TRBV25-1 and TRBJ2-2, reads EADIYQTPRYLVIGTGKKITLECSQTMGHDKMYWYQQDPGMELHLIHYSYGVNSTEKGDLSSESTVSRIRTEHFPLTLESARPSHTSQYLCAIGDVAGVISGELFFGEGSRLTVL.

This chain joins TRBV7-2 and TRBJ1-2; 10 nucleotides match TRBD1. Germline-derived CDR1 and CDR2 are SGHTA and FQGNSA. This CDR3 spans 17 amino acids. The V and J ends lost 5 bases and 3 bases, in that order; junction bases with no gene match: 12. This CDR3 is CASSPAPGQGRDYGYTF. In DNA form, the CDR3 reads TGTGCCAGCAGCCCTGCCCCGGGACAGGGGAGGGACTATGGCTACACCTTC.

This chain links TRBV7-9 with TRBJ1-4; TRBD1 matches at 8 bases. Per the germline V gene, CDR1 is SEHNR and CDR2 is FQNEAQ (reference sequence). V was clipped by 1 base and J by 3 bases; unmatched bases: 10. This CDR3 region has 18 residues. CDR3 sequence: CASSLGQGSIVANEKLFF. CDR3 DNA sequence: TGTGCCAGCAGCTTAGGACAGGGGAGCATAGTGGCTAATGAAAAACTGTTTTTT.

V usage is TRBV7-6 and J usage is TRBJ1-1, with no clear D. Germline values: CDR1 SGHVS, CDR2 FNYEAQ. The CDR3 runs 13 residues. The V gene lost 1 base and the J gene lost 4 bases, with 7 bases spanning the gap. CDR3 region: CASSLGAATEAFF. Here the CDR3 DNA reads TGTGCCAGCAGCTTAGGGGCCGCCACTGAAGCTTTCTTT.